Listed below are T cell receptor beta chains from one sample, sequenced in a study of T cells after yellow fever vaccination. TCRdb fed the 5' RACE reads into MiXCR, producing one record per CDR3 protein. The table includes 320,000 or so distinct CDR3 sequences, around 8.1% detected once. The specimen was PBMCs, collected 45 days after the first yellow fever vaccination. These receptor sequences come from a man aged 18 to 30 who received the YFV17D yellow fever vaccine. Each CDR3 is given with its conserved first and last residue. A D gene is named only where the DNA matches it firmly. Clone size appears in some rows only: once, few, many, or a class for an expanded clone.

TRBV2	-	TRBJ2-2	few	CASSEGRIMTHTGELFF	TGTGCCAGCAGTGAAGGTCGAATCATGACCCACACCGGGGAGCTGTTTTTT
TRBV7-2	TRBD2	TRBJ2-2	many	CASSRRLAGNTGELFF	TGTGCCAGCAGCCGTAGGCTAGCGGGGAACACCGGGGAGCTGTTTTTT
TRBV5-1	-	TRBJ2-2	few	CASSASAGGGTTGELFF	TGCGCCAGCAGCGCTTCGGCTGGTGGGGGGACCACCGGGGAGCTGTTTTTT
TRBV20-1	-	TRBJ1-1	-	CSASSPGRGNTEAFF	TGCAGTGCTAGCTCTCCGGGACGGGGGAACACTGAAGCTTTCTTT
TRBV6-1	-	TRBJ1-1	-	CASRPVGRGLDTEAFF	TGTGCCAGCAGACCCGTGGGTCGGGGGTTGGACACTGAAGCTTTCTTT
TRBV7-2	TRBD1	TRBJ1-4	-	CASSLAVQGGNEKLFF	TGTGCCAGCAGCTTAGCCGTACAGGGGGGTAATGAAAAACTGTTTTTT
TRBV2	-	TRBJ2-5	-	CASSEGPPGNYETQYF	TGTGCCAGCAGTGAGGGACCCCCCGGGAACTACGAGACCCAGTACTTC
TRBV12-3/TRBV12-4	-	TRBJ2-5	many	CASSSPWGSETQYF	TGTGCCAGCAGTTCCCCGTGGGGGAGCGAGACCCAGTACTTC
TRBV18	-	TRBJ2-5	-	CASSPTPSGGGETQYF	TGTGCCAGCTCACCAACGCCGAGCGGTGGTGGGGAGACCCAGTACTTC
TRBV20-1	TRBD2	TRBJ2-5	-	CSGLAEIQETQYF	TGCAGTGGACTAGCGGAGATCCAAGAGACCCAGTACTTC
TRBV18	-	TRBJ2-3	-	CASSPRGGTGDTQYF	TGTGCCAGCTCCCCTCGGGGCGGGACGGGAGATACGCAGTATTTT
TRBV4-1	TRBD1	TRBJ1-5	-	CASSHPGGVRNQPQHF	TGCGCCAGCAGCCACCCAGGGGGGGTTAGGAATCAGCCCCAGCATTTT
TRBV3-1	-	TRBJ2-4	few	CASSPRENIQYF	TGTGCCAGCAGCCCCAGAGAAAACATTCAGTACTTC
TRBV7-2	-	TRBJ2-1	many	CASSLTSSYNEQFF	TGTGCCAGCAGTCTGACCTCATCCTACAATGAGCAGTTCTTC
TRBV11-2	TRBD2	TRBJ2-3	-	CASRKPGLEVTQYF	TGTGCCAGCAGGAAGCCGGGACTAGAGGTTACGCAGTATTTT
TRBV7-8	-	TRBJ2-3	few	CASSPPELLTSTDTQYF	TGTGCCAGCAGTCCCCCGGAGCTACTAACTAGCACAGATACGCAGTATTTT
TRBV20-1	-	TRBJ2-3	few	CSARGWDDRDSTDTQYF	TGCAGTGCTAGAGGGTGGGACGACCGGGACTCCACAGATACGCAGTATTTT
TRBV7-2	-	TRBJ2-2	-	CASSLEGGTGELFF	TGTGCCAGCAGCTTAGAGGGCGGTACCGGGGAGCTGTTTTTT
TRBV29-1	-	TRBJ1-1	few	CSVGRPAGGEAFF	TGCAGCGTCGGACGTCCGGCAGGAGGTGAAGCTTTCTTT
TRBV20-1	-	TRBJ2-7	-	CSARDLVGTYEQYF	TGCAGTGCTAGAGATTTGGTCGGGACCTACGAGCAGTACTTC
TRBV7-9	-	TRBJ1-1	-	CASPSSWGRPTKLMSTEAFF	TGTGCCAGCCCCTCCTCCTGGGGGCGGCCTACGAAACTCATGAGTACTGAAGCTTTCTTT
TRBV5-4	TRBD1	TRBJ1-1	many	CASSLRDRGETEAFF	TGTGCCAGCAGCTTAAGGGACAGGGGCGAGACTGAAGCTTTCTTT
TRBV20-1	-	TRBJ1-2	few	CSARDLGHGYTF	TGCAGTGCTAGAGATCTCGGGCATGGCTACACCTTC
TRBV29-1	TRBD1	TRBJ1-4	-	CSALPTGAVEKLFF	TGCAGCGCCCTTCCGACAGGGGCGGTAGAAAAACTGTTTTTT
TRBV4-3	TRBD1	TRBJ2-1	many	CASSRKRGQPNNEQFF	TGCGCCAGCAGCCGCAAAAGGGGGCAGCCCAACAATGAGCAGTTCTTC
TRBV5-1	-	TRBJ2-3	few	CASTLSGGASTDTQYF	TGCGCCAGCACCCTGTCCGGTGGGGCTAGCACAGATACGCAGTATTTT
TRBV24-1	-	TRBJ2-1	few	CATSDLVGTANEQFF	TGTGCCACCAGTGATTTGGTTGGGACGGCCAATGAGCAGTTCTTC
TRBV29-1	TRBD1	TRBJ2-1	-	CSAGQQQYNEQFF	TGCAGCGCGGGACAGCAACAATACAATGAGCAGTTCTTC
TRBV7-2	TRBD1	TRBJ2-5	few	CASSLFGQGAIETQYF	TGTGCCAGCAGCTTATTTGGACAGGGGGCCATAGAGACCCAGTACTTC
TRBV12-3/TRBV12-4	-	TRBJ2-1	-	CASSPLSTNEQFF	TGTGCCAGCAGCCCACTTAGTACGAATGAGCAGTTCTTC
TRBV2	TRBD2	TRBJ2-3	-	CASAPGLAGGPDTQYF	TGTGCCAGCGCCCCTGGACTAGCGGGGGGGCCTGATACGCAGTATTTT
TRBV5-1	-	TRBJ1-1	-	CASRVTYNGEAFF	TGCGCCAGCAGGGTGACGTATAACGGAGAAGCTTTCTTT
TRBV4-3	-	TRBJ1-1	once	CASSQGRPNTEAFF	TGCGCCAGCAGCCAAGGACGGCCGAACACTGAAGCTTTCTTT
TRBV20-1	-	TRBJ2-5	-	CSARREVETQYF	TGCAGTGCTAGAAGGGAGGTGGAGACCCAGTACTTC
TRBV9	TRBD2	TRBJ2-1	many	CASSVGGGVYNEQFF	TGTGCCAGCAGCGTTGGGGGGGGGGTCTACAATGAGCAGTTCTTC
TRBV20-1	TRBD1	TRBJ2-1	few	CSARWSGGNYPYNEQFF	TGCAGTGCTAGGTGGTCAGGGGGCAATTACCCCTACAATGAGCAGTTCTTC
TRBV7-2	-	TRBJ2-5	-	CASTRRPPRETQYF	TGTGCCAGCACCCGGCGACCCCCGCGAGAGACCCAGTACTTC
TRBV20-1	-	TRBJ2-3	-	CSARDWVLATDTQYF	TGCAGTGCTAGAGATTGGGTGCTGGCCACAGATACGCAGTATTTT
TRBV5-6	-	TRBJ2-4	many	CASSLTGLGNIQYF	TGTGCCAGCAGCTTGACAGGGCTTGGAAACATTCAGTACTTC
TRBV7-8	-	TRBJ1-1	-	CASSLMVENTEAFF	TGTGCCAGCAGCCTAATGGTAGAGAACACTGAAGCTTTCTTT
TRBV5-1	TRBD1	TRBJ1-2	few	CASTQTGGSYGYTF	TGCGCCAGCACCCAGACAGGGGGCTCCTATGGCTACACCTTC
TRBV20-1	TRBD2	TRBJ2-7	-	CSASGTSGESYEQYF	TGCAGTGCTAGCGGGACTAGCGGGGAGTCCTACGAGCAGTACTTC
TRBV12-3/TRBV12-4	-	TRBJ2-7	few	CASSPSDYEQYF	TGTGCCAGCAGTCCCAGCGACTACGAGCAGTACTTC
TRBV5-1	-	TRBJ2-5	-	CASSSLLQGGETQYF	TGCGCCAGCAGCTCCCTCTTACAGGGAGGAGAGACCCAGTACTTC
TRBV20-1	TRBD1	TRBJ1-1	-	CSARLTGGSEAFF	TGCAGTGCTAGATTGACAGGGGGTTCTGAAGCTTTCTTT